These T cell receptor beta chains were read from a single sample in a study of T cells in Graves' hyperthyroidism and ophthalmopathy. TCRdb analysed the multiplex PCR reads with MiXCR anew, one entry per CDR3 protein. This sample has roughly 100,000 distinct CDR3 sequences, with around 37% found just once. The specimen was peripheral blood or thyroid tissue (not recorded which). The receptors stem from a woman aged 25 to 39 with Graves' hyperthyroidism. Both conserved end residues are trimmed from each CDR3.

>10|TRBV28|TRBJ2-7
ASSLEDYEQY
>14|TRBV7-9|TRBJ2-2
ASSLGGGTNTGELF
>13|TRBV7-2|TRBJ2-5
ASRRSSGSTETQY
>12|TRBV7-2|TRBJ2-7
ASSLAVGPYEQY
>9|TRBV9|TRBJ1-5
ASSAGQPQH
>12|TRBV12-3/TRBV12-4|TRBJ1-1
ASIHPRVNTEAF
>16|TRBV15|TRBJ2-2
ATSRETSGRASTGELF
>14|TRBV28|TRBJ1-1
ASNPPGPSTNTEAF
>11|TRBV4-1|TRBJ1-3
ASSPTRGDTMY
>10|TRBV20-1|TRBJ2-7
SAPQHHYEQY
>11|TRBV7-2|TRBJ2-7
ASSLRNAREQY
>11|TRBV20-1|TRBJ1-5
SLGEYSNQPQH
>12|TRBV7-3|TRBJ1-1
ASSRDSLNTEAF
>11|TRBV25-1|TRBJ2-2
ARPGGNTGELF
>11|TRBV7-9|TRBJ2-7
ASSQRGADEQY
>11|TRBV19|TRBJ2-5
ASSTRRAETQY
>11|TRBV7-3|TRBJ2-5
ASSPVYGETQY
>10|TRBV2|TRBJ2-7
ASSDGGTPSY
>11|TRBV28|TRBJ2-7
AAQGLGEDEQY
>13|TRBV7-9|TRBJ1-2
ASSPPPGQTNGYT
>10|TRBV28|TRBJ1-5
ASSGQWGPQH
>13|TRBV5-4|TRBJ2-3
ASSLQGVGTDTQY
>13|TRBV24-1|NA
ASSSGLAGGSEQY
>12|TRBV9|TRBJ1-5
ASSVAEEYQPQH
>11|TRBV20-1|TRBJ1-1
STRGGGETEAF
>12|TRBV20-1|TRBJ2-7
SARVGLQSIEQY
>10|TRBV28|TRBJ1-2
ASGQGRFGYT
>15|TRBV15|TRBJ2-3
ASRLSGTGLPTDTQY
>15|TRBV9|TRBJ2-1
ASSLRLGGSSYNEQF
>11|TRBV12-3/TRBV12-4|TRBJ1-5
ASSFNSNQPQH
>10|TRBV20-1|TRBJ2-7
SASTGLGEQY
>10|TRBV28|TRBJ2-2
ASLGDTGELF
>14|TRBV15|TRBJ1-5
AIPAWGGSGNQPQH
>12|TRBV20-1|TRBJ2-1
NARGSSGYNEQF
>12|TRBV2|TRBJ2-5
ATKGTSGKETQY
>10|TRBV19|TRBJ1-5
ASRDPNQPQH
>12|TRBV7-9|TRBJ2-7
ASSVGDSAYEQY
>12|TRBV5-1|TRBJ1-4
ASTSGQGDEKLF
>11|TRBV20-1|TRBJ1-6
SAPTAGHSPLH
>13|TRBV10-1|TRBJ2-7
ASISLSDRDYEQY
>13|TRBV28|TRBJ1-1
ASSPGTAMNTEAF
>11|TRBV2|TRBJ1-1
ASSPGGYTEAS
>12|TRBV5-6|TRBJ1-4
ASSFREANGKLF
>16|TRBV25-1|TRBJ1-6
ASSARDGGSSYNSPLH
>12|TRBV6-6|TRBJ1-6
AGSFDGRYSPLH
>12|TRBV12-3/TRBV12-4|TRBJ1-6
ASSSKQSGSPLH